This paragraph reports one TCR beta chain. Here immunoSEQ multiplex PCR was the method, and the copy in TCRdb shows in-frame clones only, minus some. The sample shows around 300,000 clones, less than 90% of them seen only once. CDR1 and CDR2 from the germline V gene are LGHNA and YNFKEQ. V lost 4 bases to trimming and J lost 6 bases; unmatched junction nucleotides: 7. CDR3 length: 16 amino acids. The data derive from a study of Ad26.COV2.S vaccination and SARS-CoV-2 variants. As for treatment: 15 to 20 received Ad26.COV2.S at low or high dose, single or two shots; several received placebo; per-sample allocation not given. Specimen acquisition occurred on day 63 following the initial vaccine or placebo injection.

The receptor's source is a person aged 18-65 years who received the Ad26.COV2.S COVID-19 vaccine or a placebo. V usage is TRBV4-2 and J usage is TRBJ2-4; 12 bases match TRBD2. The specimen was peripheral blood, collected in a trial of Ad26.COV2.S vaccine versus placebo. CDR3 nucleotides: TGTGCCAGCAGCCGCGGGACTAGCGGGTCGGCAAACATTCAGTACTTC. Translating gives CASSRGTSGSANIQYF.